The 31 T cell receptor beta chains below come from one sample, sequenced in a study of shared clonotypes between healthy human individuals. Only CD45RO-negative cells positively selected for CCR7 counted as naive CD8 cells, so terminally differentiated effector memory CD45RA+ cells were excluded. The repertoire was sequenced with immunoSEQ multiplex PCR; TCRdb's copy has only in-frame clones and lacks some. The sample carries 2 million to 2.5 million clones, about 92% recorded once. The sample comprised naive CD8+ T cells from PBMCs. These receptors originate from a man aged 18 to 30 in good health. Some clones in this sample may be carry-over from other donors' samples.

The chain has TRBV28 and TRBJ2-7; D possibly corresponds to TRBD1 (5 bases). Trimming removed 6 bases at V and 7 bases at J, with 19 bases between. Germline-derived CDR1 and CDR2 are MDHEN and SYDVKM. This CDR3 comprises 14 residues. CDR3 loop: CASSPAHRSKEQYF. The CDR3 DNA is TGTGCCAGCAGCCCCGCCCACAGGTCGAAAGAGCAGTACTTC.

The chain links TRBV5-5 to TRBJ2-7, with 8 bases aligning to TRBD1. This CDR3 is 14 amino acids long. V shed 3 bases, J shed 2 bases, and the junction held 4 bases outside the gene matches. CDR1 and CDR2 (germline): SGHKS, YYEKEE (reference sequence). For the CDR3, the DNA is TGTGCCAGCAGCTGGACACAGGGGGCCTACGAGCAGTACTTC. It codes for CASSWTQGAYEQYF.

The V and J genes are TRBV7-2 and TRBJ1-5; D gene uncertain. CDR1 SGHTA and CDR2 FQGNSA come from the germline V gene. V lost 5 bases to trimming and J lost 0 bases, with 11 bases between them. This CDR3 region has 15 residues. CDR3 sequence: CASSLLLSSNQPQHF. The CDR3 coding sequence is TGTGCCAGCAGCCTTCTGCTCTCTAGCAATCAGCCCCAGCATTTT.

The chain is built from TRBV9 and TRBJ2-7, with 12 nucleotides matching TRBD2. This CDR3 has 15 residues. CDR1 and CDR2 (germline): SGDLS, YYNGEE. V dropped 3 bases and J dropped 3; count of bases not matched to a gene: 4. The CDR3 DNA reads TGTGCCAGCAGCGGGCCGACTAGCGGGGGCTACGAGCAGTACTTC. Encoded protein: CASSGPTSGGYEQYF.

The V gene is TRBV6-6, the J gene TRBJ2-5; D is perhaps TRBD1 (8 bases). CDR1 and CDR2 (germline): MNHNY, SVGAGI (reference sequence). The CDR3 is made up of 16 amino acids. V dropped 2 bases and J dropped 2 bases, with 15 bases sitting between them. The CDR3 is CASSYHRGGGQETQYF. DNA for the CDR3: TGTGCCAGCAGTTACCACAGGGGGGGTGGGCAAGAGACCCAGTACTTC.

Remarks on this clone: Other DNA variants within this sample encode the same CDR3. This chain connects TRBV28 to TRBJ1-6, with a possible D match to TRBD1 (5 bases). Germline lookup yields CDR1 MDHEN and CDR2 SYDVKM. The CDR3 length is 13 residues. V was pared by 5 bases and J by 7 bases, with 9 bases between. CDR3 amino acids: CASSLGGNSPLHF. Written as DNA, the CDR3 is TGTGCCAGCAGTCTCGGGGGGAATTCACCCCTCCACTTT.

The J gene is TRBJ2-5, the V gene TRBV7-8; TRBD2 matches 8 bases. In germline, CDR1 is SGHVS, CDR2 FQNEAQ. Trimming took 7 bases from V and 2 from J; bases not matched to a gene: 12. This CDR3 is built from 16 residues. CDR3: CASTHPRGRRQETQYF. For the CDR3, the DNA is TGTGCCAGCACCCACCCCCGCGGGAGGCGGCAAGAGACCCAGTACTTC.

This chain connects TRBV5-8 to TRBJ1-4, with TRBD1 matching 10 bases. V lost 0 bases, J lost 7 bases, and 3 bases stayed unmatched. The CDR3 is 15 amino acids. Germline CDR1 reads SGHTS; CDR2 reads YDEGEE. CDR3 in DNA: TGTGCCAGCAGCTTGGGGACAGGGGGAATTGAAAAACTGTTTTTT. This sequence encodes CASSLGTGGIEKLFF.

J is TRBJ2-1 and V is TRBV7-9, with D hard to call. V was cut by 4 bases and J by 6 bases, with 19 bases left in between. This CDR3 contains 16 residues. Germline V gene lookup returns CDR1 SEHNR and CDR2 FQNEAQ (reference sequence). Here the CDR3 reads CASSSDQGPEINEQFF. Here the CDR3 DNA reads TGTGCCAGCAGCTCCGACCAAGGGCCAGAAATCAATGAGCAGTTCTTC.

The chain carries TRBV12-5 and TRBJ2-7, with D perhaps matching TRBD2 (6 bases). The CDR3 has 13 amino acids. In germline, CDR1 is LGHNT, CDR2 FRNRAP. V lost 7 bases to trimming and J lost 7 bases, with 17 bases between them. This chain's CDR3 is CASANWDSTEQYF. For the CDR3, the DNA is TGTGCTAGTGCCAACTGGGACTCCACGGAGCAGTACTTC.

This rearrangement joins TRBV25-1 to TRBJ2-7; no firm D call. The CDR3 runs to 18 residues. The germline V and J ends were trimmed by 4 bases and 0 bases, with 22 bases remaining between them. Germline assignment: CDR1 MGHDK and CDR2 SYGVNS. The CDR3 is CASSGPSYGSTDSYEQYF. The CDR3 region has the DNA TGTGCCAGCAGTGGGCCCTCCTACGGCAGTACCGACTCCTACGAGCAGTACTTC.

V usage is TRBV5-4 and J usage is TRBJ2-7; 11 bases are a match to TRBD2. The CDR3 has 16 residues. Losses at the gene ends were 2 bases for V and 4 bases for J; bases not matched to a gene: 8. Germline CDR1 SGHNT, CDR2 YYREEE (reference sequence). CDR3: CASSFPGTSGNYEQYF. CDR3 coding DNA: TGTGCCAGCAGCTTCCCCGGGACTAGCGGAAATTACGAGCAGTACTTC.

About this clone: Other DNA variants within this sample encode the same CDR3. The chain joins TRBV9 to TRBJ2-7, with 12 bases lining up with TRBD2. Germline V CDR1 and CDR2: SGDLS, YYNGEE. The CDR3 is 16 residues long. V trimming: 0 bases; J trimming: 0 bases; junction bases outside the gene matches: 1. CDR3 protein: CASSVGLAGVSYEQYF. DNA for the CDR3: TGTGCCAGCAGCGTAGGACTAGCGGGAGTCTCCTACGAGCAGTACTTC.

The V gene is TRBV7-3, the J gene TRBJ1-4, with unresolved D. The CDR3 covers 16 residues. V was trimmed by 1 base and J by 4 bases, leaving 13 bases between them. Per germline, CDR1 SGHTA and CDR2 FQGTGA. The CDR3 spells CASSLIRRQNNEKLFF. The DNA of the CDR3 is TGTGCCAGCAGCTTAATCCGTCGGCAGAATAATGAAAAACTGTTTTTT.

The chain uses TRBV19 and TRBJ1-2; D uncertain. V was cut by 11 bases and J by 0 bases, with 10 bases left in between. The length of the CDR3 is 12 residues. Per the germline V gene, CDR1 is LNHDA and CDR2 is SQIVND (reference sequence). CDR3 amino acids: CAGHEANYGYTF. The DNA for the CDR3 is TGTGCCGGTCATGAAGCTAACTATGGCTACACCTTC.

The chain has TRBV5-1 and TRBJ2-2; no reliable D call. The CDR3 runs to 13 residues. Per germline, CDR1 SGHRS and CDR2 YFSETQ. V gave up 4 bases and J gave up 8 bases, with 12 bases separating them. The CDR3 loop is CASSPPHPGELFF. CDR3 coding DNA: TGCGCCAGCAGCCCCCCCCATCCGGGGGAGCTGTTTTTT.

The rearrangement links TRBV5-4 to TRBJ2-2; 13 bases fit TRBD2. CDR1 and CDR2 (germline): SGHNT, YYREEE (reference sequence). V trimming: 4 bases; J trimming: 6 bases; junction bases outside the gene matches: 6. The CDR3 has 16 residues. Here the CDR3 DNA reads TGTGCCAGCAGCCCCGGACTAGCGGGAGTCGCCGGGGAGCTGTTTTTT. Amino acid sequence: CASSPGLAGVAGELFF.

V gene TRBV28 combines with J gene TRBJ2-7, with D possibly being TRBD1 (6 bases). This CDR3 has 15 amino acids. Trimming pared 4 bases from V and 0 bases from J, leaving 13 bases between. The germline V gene has CDR1 MDHEN and CDR2 SYDVKM. Here the CDR3 DNA reads TGTGCCAGCAGTTCATCCTACAGGGACTCCTACGAGCAGTACTTC. Residues: CASSSSYRDSYEQYF.

The rearrangement links TRBV19 to TRBJ2-1, with TRBD2 matching over 10 bases. CDR3 length equals 16 residues. J gave up 7 bases and V 4 bases, and 10 bases lay outside the gene matches. The germline V gene encodes CDR1 LNHDA and CDR2 SQIVND (reference sequence). The CDR3 region has the DNA TGTGCCAGTAGTACAGTACCGGGACTAGCGCGGAATGAGCAGTTCTTC. This codes for CASSTVPGLARNEQFF.

CDR3 sequence reads: CAISESGNEGSVNEQFF. The CDR3 nucleotides read TGTGCCATCAGTGAGTCGGGGAATGAGGGATCAGTCAATGAGCAGTTCTTC. This sequence joins TRBV10-3 and TRBJ2-1; a possible D gene is TRBD2 (5 bases). The germline CDR1 and CDR2 sequences are ENHRY and SYGVKD. The CDR3 has 17 amino acids. V was shortened by 0 bases and J by 6 bases, with 18 bases between the two germline ends.

The J gene is TRBJ2-3, the V gene TRBV27; no reliable D call. V lost 6 bases to trimming and J lost 0 bases, with 13 bases between them. The germline V gene encodes CDR1 MNHEY and CDR2 SMNVEV (reference sequence). The CDR3 loop spans 15 amino acids. CDR3 loop: CASRILSASTDTQYF. The CDR3 DNA is TGTGCCAGCAGGATACTCTCGGCTAGCACAGATACGCAGTATTTT.

This chain uses TRBV6-5 with TRBJ1-2; 7 nucleotides agree with TRBD1. The CDR3 covers 14 residues. The V segment lost 6 bases and the J segment 8 bases; nucleotides outside the gene matches: 12. CDR1 is MNHEY and CDR2 is SVGAGI in the germline V gene. The DNA for the CDR3 is TGTGCCAGCAGCTTCGCGGGGGACAGAGCCGGCTACACCTTC. It specifies CASSFAGDRAGYTF.

The chain carries TRBV4-1 and TRBJ2-1; 11 bases match TRBD2. The V gene end was trimmed by 3 bases and the J gene end by 4 bases; junction bases not matched to a gene: 5. Germline V gene sequence: CDR1 MGHRA, CDR2 YSYEKL. The CDR3 runs 16 residues. CDR3 protein: CASSQMTSGIYNEQFF. CDR3 sequence (DNA): TGCGCCAGCAGCCAGATGACTAGCGGGATATACAATGAGCAGTTCTTC.

The chain links TRBV28 to TRBJ1-5, with unresolved D. The CDR3 covers 12 residues. Trimming removed 3 bases from V and 6 bases from J, with 6 bases in between. Germline CDR1 reads MDHEN; CDR2 reads SYDVKM. The chain's CDR3 is CASSFHGQPQHF. Here the CDR3 DNA reads TGTGCCAGCAGTTTTCATGGTCAGCCCCAGCATTTT.

This sequence joins TRBV5-6 and TRBJ2-3; tentative D call: TRBD1 (7 bases). This CDR3 contains 16 residues. Germline V CDR1 and CDR2: SGHDT, YYEEEE. V dropped 1 base and J dropped 6 bases, with 18 bases sitting between them. The CDR3 DNA reads TGTGCCAGCAGCTTGCGTCGCAGGGGGGAGGTGGATACGCAGTATTTT. This gives the protein CASSLRRRGEVDTQYF.

This chain links TRBV7-8 with TRBJ2-5; 7 bases are a match to TRBD1. Trimming removed 9 bases from V and 5 bases from J; junction bases left unmatched: 15. Germline assignment: CDR1 SGHVS and CDR2 FQNEAQ. The CDR3 runs 15 residues. CDR3 nucleotide sequence: TGTGCCAGTGGGGCCGTAGGACAGGTATACGAGACCCAGTACTTC. This gives the protein CASGAVGQVYETQYF. Variable domain in full (rest from reference TRBV7-8 and TRBJ2-5): GAGVSQSPRYKVAKRGQDVALRCDPISGHVSLFWYQQALGQGPEFLTYFQNEAQLDKSGLPSDRFFAERPEGSVSTLKIQRTQQEDSAVYLCASGAVGQVYETQYFGPGTRLLVL.

The CDR3 region is CASQEASNYGYTF. As DNA, the CDR3 is TGTGCATCACAAGAGGCCTCTAACTATGGCTACACCTTC. The rearrangement links TRBV30 to TRBJ1-2; D is uncertain. Germline loops: CDR1 GTSNPN, CDR2 SVGIG (reference sequence). This CDR3 contains 13 residues.

V usage is TRBV6-5 and J usage is TRBJ2-7; the match to TRBD1 covers 7 bases. Germline V gives CDR1 MNHEY, CDR2 SVGAGI. J gave up 3 bases and V 5 bases, and 4 bases lay outside the gene matches. The CDR3 is 13 amino acids. CDR3 region: CASSKDRLYEQYF. The DNA of the CDR3 is TGTGCCAGCAGTAAGGACAGGCTCTACGAGCAGTACTTC.

This clone is a singleton in its sample. The J gene is TRBJ2-7, the V gene TRBV6-1; 9 nucleotides line up with TRBD2. Per germline, CDR1 MNHNS and CDR2 SASEGT. The length of the CDR3 is 15 residues. The junction had 5 bases not matched to a gene; V was cut back by 2 bases and J by 3 bases. CDR3 DNA sequence: TGTGCCAGCAGTGAAAGCGGGCGGGAGGGCTACGAGCAGTACTTC. This sequence encodes CASSESGREGYEQYF.

The chain employs TRBV6-6 and TRBJ2-2; D unresolved. This CDR3 contains 11 residues. Germline V gene data show CDR1 as MNHNY and CDR2 as SVGAGI (reference sequence). Trimming removed 8 bases at V and 6 bases at J, with 7 bases between. CDR3 loop: CASHAPGELFF. CDR3 DNA sequence: TGTGCCAGCCATGCCCCCGGGGAGCTGTTTTTT.

The count of this clone is one. The chain is built from TRBV7-2 and TRBJ1-2, with D perhaps TRBD1 (5 bases). V lost 11 bases and J lost 4, with 17 bases in between. CDR1 is SGHTA, CDR2 FQGNSA, per germline. This CDR3 spans 13 amino acids. CDR3: CALRGREVYGYTF. In DNA form, the CDR3 reads TGTGCCCTGAGAGGCAGGGAAGTCTATGGCTACACCTTC.